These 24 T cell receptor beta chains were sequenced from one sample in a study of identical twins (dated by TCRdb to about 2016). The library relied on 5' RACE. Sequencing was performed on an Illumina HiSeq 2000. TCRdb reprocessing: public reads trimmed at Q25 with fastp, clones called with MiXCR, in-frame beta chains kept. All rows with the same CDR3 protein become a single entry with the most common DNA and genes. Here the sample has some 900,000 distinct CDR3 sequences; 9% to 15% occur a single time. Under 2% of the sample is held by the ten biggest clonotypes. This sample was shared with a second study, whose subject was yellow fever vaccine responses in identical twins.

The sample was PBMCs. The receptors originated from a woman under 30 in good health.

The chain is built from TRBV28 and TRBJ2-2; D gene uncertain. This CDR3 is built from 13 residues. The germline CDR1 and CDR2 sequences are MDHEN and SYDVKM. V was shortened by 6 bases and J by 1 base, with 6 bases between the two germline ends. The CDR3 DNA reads TGTGCCAGCAGAAGAATGAACACCGGGGAGCTGTTTTTT. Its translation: CASRRMNTGELFF.

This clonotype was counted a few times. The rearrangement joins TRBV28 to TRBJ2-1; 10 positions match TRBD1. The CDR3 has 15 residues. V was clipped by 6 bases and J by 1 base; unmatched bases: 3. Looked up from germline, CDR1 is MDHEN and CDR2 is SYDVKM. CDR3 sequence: CASSGDRGSYNEQFF. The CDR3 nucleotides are TGTGCCAGCAGCGGGGACAGGGGATCCTACAATGAGCAGTTCTTC.

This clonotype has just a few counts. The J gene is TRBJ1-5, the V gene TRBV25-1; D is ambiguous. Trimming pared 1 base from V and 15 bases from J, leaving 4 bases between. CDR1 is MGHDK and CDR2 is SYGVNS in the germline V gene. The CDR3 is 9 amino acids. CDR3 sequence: CASSELGHF. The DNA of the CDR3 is TGTGCCAGCAGTGAATTGGGGCATTTT.

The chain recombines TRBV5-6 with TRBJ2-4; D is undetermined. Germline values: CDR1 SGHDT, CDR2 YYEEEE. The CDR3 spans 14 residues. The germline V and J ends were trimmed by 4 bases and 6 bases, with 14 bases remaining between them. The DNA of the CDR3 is TGTGCCAGCAGCACCAAGACGTGGCCAAACATTCAGTACTTC. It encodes CASSTKTWPNIQYF. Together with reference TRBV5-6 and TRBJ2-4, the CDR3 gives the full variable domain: DAGVTQSPTHLIKTRGQQVTLRCSPKSGHDTVSWYQQALGQGPQFIFQYYEEEERQRGNFPDRFSGHQFPNYSSELNVNALLLGDSALYLCASSTKTWPNIQYFGAGTRLSVL.

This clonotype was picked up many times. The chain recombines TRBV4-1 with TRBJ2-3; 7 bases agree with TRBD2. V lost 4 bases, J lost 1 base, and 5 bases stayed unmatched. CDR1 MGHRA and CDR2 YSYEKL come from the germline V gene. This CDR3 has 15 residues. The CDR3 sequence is CASSPGLTRTDTQYF. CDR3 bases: TGCGCCAGCAGCCCGGGACTAACCCGCACAGATACGCAGTATTTT.

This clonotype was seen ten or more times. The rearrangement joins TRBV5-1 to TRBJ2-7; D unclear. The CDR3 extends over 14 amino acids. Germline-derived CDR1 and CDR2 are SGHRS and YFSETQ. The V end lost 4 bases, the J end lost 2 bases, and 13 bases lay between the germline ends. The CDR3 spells CASSPTGSTYEQYF. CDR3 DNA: TGCGCCAGCAGCCCTACCGGGTCTACCTACGAGCAGTACTTC.

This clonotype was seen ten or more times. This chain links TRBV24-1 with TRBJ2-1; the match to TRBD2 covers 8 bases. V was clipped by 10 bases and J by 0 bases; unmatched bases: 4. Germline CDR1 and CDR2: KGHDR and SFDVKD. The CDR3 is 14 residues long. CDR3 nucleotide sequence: TGTGCCACATCGCGGGGGGCCTCCTACAATGAGCAGTTCTTC. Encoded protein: CATSRGASYNEQFF.

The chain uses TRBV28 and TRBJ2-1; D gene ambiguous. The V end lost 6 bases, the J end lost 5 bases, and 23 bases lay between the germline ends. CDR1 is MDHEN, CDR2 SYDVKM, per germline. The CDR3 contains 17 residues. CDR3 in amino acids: CASSLSSTPSRNNEQFF. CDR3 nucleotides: TGTGCCAGCAGCCTCTCCTCTACACCCTCCCGAAACAATGAGCAGTTCTTC. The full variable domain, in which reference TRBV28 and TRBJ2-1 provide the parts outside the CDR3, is DVKVTQSSRYLVKRTGEKVFLECVQDMDHENMFWYRQDPGLGLRLIYFSYDVKMKEKGDIPEGYSVSREKKERFSLILESASTNQTSMYLCASSLSSTPSRNNEQFFGPGTRLTVL.

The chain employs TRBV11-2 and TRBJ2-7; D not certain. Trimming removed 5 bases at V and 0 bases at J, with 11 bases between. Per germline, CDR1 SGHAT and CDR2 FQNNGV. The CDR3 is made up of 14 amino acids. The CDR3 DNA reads TGTGCCAGCAGCCCAAAACCTGGCTCCTACGAGCAGTACGTC. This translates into CASSPKPGSYEQYV.

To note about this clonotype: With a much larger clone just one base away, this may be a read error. The CDR3 region is CASSLAPSTGGSTDTQYF. In DNA form, the CDR3 reads TGTGCCAGCAGCTTAGCCCCCTCGACGGGAGGAAGCACAGATACGCAGTATTTT. The chain has TRBV7-7 and TRBJ2-3, with 7 bases aligning to TRBD2. This CDR3 contains 18 residues. The junction had 9 bases not matched to a gene; V was cut back by 0 bases and J by 0 bases. Germline CDR1 is SSHAT and CDR2 is FNYEAQ (reference sequence). The full variable domain, rest sourced from reference TRBV7-7 and TRBJ2-3, is GAGVSQSPRYKVTKRGQDVTLRCDPISSHATLYWYQQALGQGPEFLTYFNYEAQPDKSGLPSDRFSAERPEGSISTLTIQRTEQRDSAMYRCASSLAPSTGGSTDTQYFGPGTRLTVL.

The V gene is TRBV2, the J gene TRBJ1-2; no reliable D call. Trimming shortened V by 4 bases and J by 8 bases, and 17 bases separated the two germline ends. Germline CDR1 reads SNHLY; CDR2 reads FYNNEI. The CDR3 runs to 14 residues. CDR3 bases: TGTGCCAGCAGTGGGGAGGGTAATTCGCTCGGCTACACCTTC. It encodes CASSGEGNSLGYTF.

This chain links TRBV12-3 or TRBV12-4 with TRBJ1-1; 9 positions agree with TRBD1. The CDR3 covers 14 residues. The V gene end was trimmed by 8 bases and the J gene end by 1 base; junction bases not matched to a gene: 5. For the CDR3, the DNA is TGTGCCAGCGAAGGGGGACAGGGGAACACTGAAGCTTTCTTT. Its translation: CASEGGQGNTEAFF.

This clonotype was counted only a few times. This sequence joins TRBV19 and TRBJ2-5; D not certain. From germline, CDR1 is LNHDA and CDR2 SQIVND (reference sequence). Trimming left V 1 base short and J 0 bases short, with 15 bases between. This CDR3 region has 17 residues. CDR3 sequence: CASSIVRAGKHQETQYF. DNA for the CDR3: TGTGCCAGTAGTATAGTTAGGGCAGGAAAACACCAAGAGACCCAGTACTTC.

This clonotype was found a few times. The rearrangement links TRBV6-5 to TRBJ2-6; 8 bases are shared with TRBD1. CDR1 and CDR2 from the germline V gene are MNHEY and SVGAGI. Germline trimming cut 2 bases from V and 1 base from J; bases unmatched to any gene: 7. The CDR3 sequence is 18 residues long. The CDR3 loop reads CASSYVGQGASGANVLTF. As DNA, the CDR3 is TGTGCCAGCAGTTACGTCGGGCAGGGGGCGTCTGGGGCCAACGTCCTGACTTTC.

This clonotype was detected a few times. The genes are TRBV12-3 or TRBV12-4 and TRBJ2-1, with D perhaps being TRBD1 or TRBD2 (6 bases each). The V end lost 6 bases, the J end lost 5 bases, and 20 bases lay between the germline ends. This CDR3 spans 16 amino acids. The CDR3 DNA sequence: TGTGCCAGCAGCGACCTAGGGGGGAGTATACACAATGAGCAGTTCTTC. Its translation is CASSDLGGSIHNEQFF.

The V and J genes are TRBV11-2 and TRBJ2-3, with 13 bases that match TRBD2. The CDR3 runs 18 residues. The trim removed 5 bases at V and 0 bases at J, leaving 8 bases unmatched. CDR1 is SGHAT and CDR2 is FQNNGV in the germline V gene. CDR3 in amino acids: CASSPGLAGLTSTDTQYF. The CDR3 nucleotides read TGTGCCAGCAGCCCGGGACTAGCGGGGCTAACTAGCACAGATACGCAGTATTTT.

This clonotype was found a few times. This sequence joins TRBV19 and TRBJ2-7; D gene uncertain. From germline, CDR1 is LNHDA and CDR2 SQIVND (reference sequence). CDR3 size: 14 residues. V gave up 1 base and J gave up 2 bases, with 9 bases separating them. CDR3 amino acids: CASSIGMGTYEQYF. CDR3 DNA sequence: TGTGCCAGTAGTATAGGTATGGGTACCTACGAGCAGTACTTC.

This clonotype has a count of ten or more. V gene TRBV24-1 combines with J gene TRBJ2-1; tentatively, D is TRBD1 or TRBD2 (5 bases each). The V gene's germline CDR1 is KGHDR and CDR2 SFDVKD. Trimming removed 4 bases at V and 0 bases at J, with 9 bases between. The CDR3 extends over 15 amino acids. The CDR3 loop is CATSDGTTSYNEQFF. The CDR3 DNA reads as TGTGCCACCAGTGACGGGACCACCTCCTACAATGAGCAGTTCTTC.

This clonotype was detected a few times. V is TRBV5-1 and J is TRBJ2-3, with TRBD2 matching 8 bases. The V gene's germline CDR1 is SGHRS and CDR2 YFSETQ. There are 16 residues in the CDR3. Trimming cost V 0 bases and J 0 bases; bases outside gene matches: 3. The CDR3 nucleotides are TGCGCCAGCAGCTTGGCTAGCGGGCCGAGCACAGATACGCAGTATTTT. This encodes CASSLASGPSTDTQYF. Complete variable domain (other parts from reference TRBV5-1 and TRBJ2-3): KAGVTQTPRYLIKTRGQQVTLSCSPISGHRSVSWYQQTPGQGLQFLFEYFSETQRNKGNFPGRFSGRQFSNSRSEMNVSTLELGDSALYLCASSLASGPSTDTQYFGPGTRLTVL.

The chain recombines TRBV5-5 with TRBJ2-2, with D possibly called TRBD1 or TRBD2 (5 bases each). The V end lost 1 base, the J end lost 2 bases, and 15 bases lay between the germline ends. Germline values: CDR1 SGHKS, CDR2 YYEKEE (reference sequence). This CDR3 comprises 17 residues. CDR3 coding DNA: TGTGCCAGCAGCTTGAAAGTCGGGGCTCCAAACACCGGGGAGCTGTTTTTT. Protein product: CASSLKVGAPNTGELFF.

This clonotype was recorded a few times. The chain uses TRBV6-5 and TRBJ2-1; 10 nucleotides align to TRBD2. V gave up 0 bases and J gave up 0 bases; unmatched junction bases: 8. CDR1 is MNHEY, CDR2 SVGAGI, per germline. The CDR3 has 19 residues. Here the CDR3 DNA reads TGTGCCAGCAGTTACTCAAGCCCTAGCGGGAGCCCCTCCTACAATGAGCAGTTCTTC. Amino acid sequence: CASSYSSPSGSPSYNEQFF.

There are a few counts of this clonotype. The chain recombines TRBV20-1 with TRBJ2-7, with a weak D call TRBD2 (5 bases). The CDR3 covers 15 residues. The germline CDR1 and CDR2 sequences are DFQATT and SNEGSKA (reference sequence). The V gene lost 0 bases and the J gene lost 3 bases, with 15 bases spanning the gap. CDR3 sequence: CSARDQIHGLYEQYV. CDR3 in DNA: TGCAGTGCTAGAGACCAAATACACGGACTCTACGAGCAGTACGTC.

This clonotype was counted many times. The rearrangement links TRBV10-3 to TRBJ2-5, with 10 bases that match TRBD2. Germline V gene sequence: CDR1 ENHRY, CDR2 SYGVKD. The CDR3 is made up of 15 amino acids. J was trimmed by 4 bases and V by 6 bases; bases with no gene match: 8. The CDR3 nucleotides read TGTGCCATCAGGCCTAGCGGGGGCAATGGAGAGACCCAGTACTTC. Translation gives CAIRPSGGNGETQYF.

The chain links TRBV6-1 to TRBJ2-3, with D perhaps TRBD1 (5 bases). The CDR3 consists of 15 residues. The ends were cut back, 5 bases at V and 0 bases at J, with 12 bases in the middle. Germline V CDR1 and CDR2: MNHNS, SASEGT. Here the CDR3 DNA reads TGTGCCAGCAGTCCCCGGACACAGAGCACAGATACGCAGTATTTT. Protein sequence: CASSPRTQSTDTQYF.